Shown below are 9 T cell receptor beta chains from a single sample sequenced in a study of cytomegalovirus exposure and HLA in healthy donors. PCR involved 60 Vbeta and 13 Jbeta primers. Produced via immunoSEQ multiplex PCR; TCRdb's table is partial and in-frame only. The profile covers 160,000 or so clones, with 60% to 80% appearing a single time and 4% to 5% taken by the ten largest. The sample was PBMCs. Receptor source: a man aged 18 to 30 in good health and CMV-seropositive.

V and J are TRBV11-2 and TRBJ1-3, with 7 bases identical to TRBD1. Unmatched junction bases numbered 6, after V lost 8 bases and J lost 8 bases. Germline CDR1 is SGHAT and CDR2 is FQNNGV. The CDR3 is 12 residues long. CDR3 region: CASGNRGYTIYF. DNA of the CDR3: TGTGCCAGCGGTAACAGGGGTTACACCATATATTTT.

The genes are TRBV29-1 and TRBJ1-1; 7 bases match TRBD1. CDR1 and CDR2 (germline): SQVTM, ANQGSEA. V lost 2 bases, J lost 1 base, and 4 bases stayed unmatched. The CDR3 is 14 amino acids. Here the CDR3 DNA reads TGCAGCGTTGAACCGAACAGGGGGAACACTGAAGCTTTCTTT. This translates into CSVEPNRGNTEAFF. The complete variable domain, with remaining parts taken from reference TRBV29-1 and TRBJ1-1, reads SAVISQKPSRDICQRGTSLTIQCQVDSQVTMMFWYRQQPGQSLTLIATANQGSEATYESGFVIDKFPISRPNLTFSTLTVSNMSPEDSSIYLCSVEPNRGNTEAFFGQGTRLTVV.

This clone was picked up one time. This chain links TRBV18 with TRBJ1-5; D is possibly TRBD1 (5 bases). The CDR3 has 16 amino acids. Germline V lookup: CDR1 KGHSH, CDR2 LQKENI. The V and J ends lost 3 bases and 1 base respectively, with 13 bases between them. CDR3 sequence: CASSPSGPLSNQPQHF. CDR3 nucleotides: TGTGCCAGCTCACCGTCAGGGCCGTTGAGCAATCAGCCCCAGCATTTT.

This rearrangement joins TRBV7-9 to TRBJ1-1; 7 bases are a match to TRBD1. With 5 bases clipped from V and 8 bases from J, the junction kept 14 bases outside the gene matches. This CDR3 is built from 15 residues. Germline V gene lookup returns CDR1 SEHNR and CDR2 FQNEAQ (reference sequence). CDR3 bases: TGTGCCAGCAGCCTCGTCGATGGCGGGACAGAGGAAGCTTTCTTT. It encodes CASSLVDGGTEEAFF.

The J gene is TRBJ2-6, the V gene TRBV5-1; D remains ambiguous. V was shortened by 0 bases and J by 0 bases, with 7 bases between the two germline ends. The germline gives CDR1 SGHRS, CDR2 YFSETQ. The CDR3 contains 16 residues. CDR3 in DNA: TGCGCCAGCAGCTTGGGACACCCCTCTGGGGCCAACGTCCTGACTTTC. This sequence encodes CASSLGHPSGANVLTF. The variable domain in full, completed from reference TRBV5-1 and TRBJ2-6, reads KAGVTQTPRYLIKTRGQQVTLSCSPISGHRSVSWYQQTPGQGLQFLFEYFSETQRNKGNFPGRFSGRQFSNSRSEMNVSTLELGDSALYLCASSLGHPSGANVLTFGAGSRLTVL.

The chain has TRBV6-6 and TRBJ2-3; 9 nucleotides match TRBD2. The CDR3 length is 16 residues. Losses at the gene ends were 0 bases for V and 3 bases for J; bases not matched to a gene: 4. CDR1 is MNHNY, CDR2 SVGAGI, per germline (reference sequence). The CDR3 loop reads CASSYSMAGGTDTQYF. The CDR3 bases are TGTGCCAGCAGTTACTCGATGGCGGGAGGGACAGATACGCAGTATTTT.

The chain uses TRBV5-1 and TRBJ1-3; D perhaps matches TRBD1 (5 bases). V was pared by 4 bases and J by 0 bases, with 11 bases between. The CDR3 is made up of 15 amino acids. CDR1 and CDR2 from the germline V gene are SGHRS and YFSETQ. The CDR3 sequence: CASSESGFSGNTIYF. The CDR3 DNA reads TGCGCCAGCAGCGAGTCAGGGTTCTCTGGAAACACCATATATTTT.

J is TRBJ1-5 and V is TRBV5-6; 8 nucleotides match TRBD1. The ends lost 4 bases at V and 5 bases at J; junction bases unmatched: 2. CDR1 and CDR2 from the germline V gene are SGHDT and YYEEEE. The CDR3 spans 13 residues. CDR3 protein: CASSRQGHQPQHF. As DNA, the CDR3 is TGTGCCAGCAGCCGACAGGGGCATCAGCCCCAGCATTTT.

The gene calls are TRBV5-1 and TRBJ1-3, with D tentatively TRBD1 (5 bases). V gave up 0 bases and J gave up 4 bases, with 11 bases separating them. This CDR3 is 15 amino acids long. Germline V gives CDR1 SGHRS, CDR2 YFSETQ. Here the CDR3 DNA reads TGCGCCAGCAGCTTGGACGGGGACTACGGAAACACCATATATTTT. Translating it yields CASSLDGDYGNTIYF.